Listed here are 17 T cell receptor beta chains from one sample, sequenced in a study of CDR3 diversity in severe acne. TCRdb passed the PCR reads through MiXCR, listing each CDR3 protein once. Of approximately 80,000 distinct CDR3 sequences detected, under 65% appear once; the ten largest clones hold 14%. Sequencing input: blood. The source of these receptors is a male donor in good health, without acne.

This clonotype was detected only a few times. The chain couples TRBV7-9 to TRBJ1-1, with D uncertain. Trimming shortened V by 5 bases and J by 1 base, and 11 bases separated the two germline ends. The CDR3 contains 14 residues. Germline V gives CDR1 SEHNR, CDR2 FQNEAQ (reference sequence). The CDR3 loop reads CASSRTDENTEAFF. In nucleotides, the CDR3 is TGTGCCAGCAGCAGAACAGACGAGAACACTGAAGCTTTCTTT.

The chain couples TRBV7-8 to TRBJ2-7; 7 bases fit TRBD1. With V trimmed by 3 bases and J by 9 bases, 17 bases remained unmatched. Germline V gene lookup returns CDR1 SGHVS and CDR2 FQNEAQ. The CDR3 length is 16 residues. The CDR3 DNA follows: TGTGCCAGCAGCTTCGCAGGGGGTTTAAATTCACCCCTGCAGTACTTC. The encoded protein is CASSFAGGLNSPLQYF.

As to this clonotype: A much larger clone differs from this one at a single base, so this may be a read error. The CDR3 end shows no conserved phenylalanine or tryptophan, and so a read error is likely. J is TRBJ1-6 and V is TRBV18, with no clear D. Germline V CDR1 and CDR2: KGHSH, LQKENI. The CDR3 spans 15 residues. V was shortened by 2 bases and J by 4 bases, with 9 bases between the two germline ends. The CDR3 nucleotides read TGTGCCAGCTCACCAGGTGGCGGTTATAATTCACCCCTCCACTCT. Residues: CASSPGGGYNSPLHS.

This CDR3 is CSARESLSGANVLTF. The CDR3 DNA reads TGCAGTGCTAGAGAGAGTCTCTCTGGGGCCAACGTCCTGACTTTC. V and J are TRBV20-1 and TRBJ2-6; D is unresolved. The V end lost 0 bases, the J end lost 0 bases, and 6 bases lay between the germline ends. Germline CDR1 reads DFQATT; CDR2 reads SNEGSKA (reference sequence). The CDR3 sequence is 15 residues long.

The rearrangement links TRBV29-1 to TRBJ1-1; D is uncertain. The CDR3 length is 14 residues. Trimming cost V 4 bases and J 6 bases, with 18 bases left between them. Germline V lookup: CDR1 SQVTM, CDR2 ANQGSEA. The CDR3 here is CSVAGVHPLPEAFF. Here the CDR3 DNA reads TGCAGCGTTGCCGGCGTTCACCCCCTACCTGAAGCTTTCTTT.

The V and J genes are TRBV19 and TRBJ1-2, with 8 bases identical to TRBD1. After removal of 5 bases from V and 8 bases from J, the junction contained 13 bases not matched to a gene. The CDR3 spans 15 residues. CDR1 and CDR2 (germline): LNHDA, SQIVND (reference sequence). The CDR3 nucleotides read TGTGCCAGTAGTCCAGCAGGGGGCGGTTTGTGGGGCTACACCTTC. Its protein is CASSPAGGGLWGYTF. Based on the CDR3 plus reference TRBV19 and TRBJ1-2, the full variable domain is DGGITQSPKYLFRKEGQNVTLSCEQNLNHDAMYWYRQDPGQGLRLIYYSQIVNDFQKGDIAEGYSVSREKKESFPLTVTSAQKNPTAFYLCASSPAGGGLWGYTFGSGTRLTVV.

In this sample, this clonotype turned up once. The V and J genes are TRBV7-2 and TRBJ2-5; TRBD2 agrees at 13 bases. Germline V CDR1 and CDR2: SGHTA, FQGNSA. The CDR3 length is 16 residues. The V gene end was trimmed by 4 bases and the J gene end by 5 bases; junction bases not matched to a gene: 7. This chain's CDR3 is CASSSRLAGGLETQYF. The CDR3 nucleotides read TGTGCCAGCAGCTCCAGACTAGCGGGGGGCCTGGAGACCCAGTACTTC.

The sample holds one count of this clonotype. One junction end disagrees with the germline gene, perhaps due to a read error. The rearrangement uses TRBV7-7 and TRBJ2-1; 9 nucleotides match TRBD1. The closer fit of TRBJ2-5 to the DNA end suggests the J call may be wrong. The CDR3 covers 14 residues. Germline V gene lookup returns CDR1 SSHAT and CDR2 FNYEAQ (reference sequence). CDR3 coding DNA: TGTGCTAGCAGCCTGGGACAGGGCCAAGAGACCCAGTACTTC. This encodes CASSLGQGQETQYF.

This sequence joins TRBV6-1 and TRBJ2-7; D perhaps matches TRBD2 (6 bases). Germline values: CDR1 MNHNS, CDR2 SASEGT. The CDR3 contains 15 residues. Between the trimmed V and J ends, which lost 5 bases and 0 bases, there was a span of 14 bases. CDR3 coding DNA: TGTGCCAGCAGTCCCGGGGGAGCGGGCTCCTACGAGCAGTACTTC. Protein sequence: CASSPGGAGSYEQYF.

This clonotype is labeled as medium-sized. The chain couples TRBV20-1 to TRBJ2-7; TRBD1 agrees at 10 bases. Looked up from germline, CDR1 is DFQATT and CDR2 is SNEGSKA (reference sequence). The CDR3 is made up of 19 amino acids. Trimming removed 0 bases from V and 1 base from J; junction bases left unmatched: 15. The CDR3 protein is CSARDLLSSDRGRSYEQYF. The CDR3 bases are TGCAGTGCTAGAGATCTTCTTTCGAGCGACAGGGGGCGATCCTACGAGCAGTACTTC.

This clonotype was detected only once. The chain is built from TRBV4-2 and TRBJ2-5; TRBD2 agrees at 8 bases. J lost 4 bases, V lost 1 base, and 5 bases had no gene match. Germline V gene data show CDR1 as LGHNA and CDR2 as YNFKEQ. There are 15 residues in the CDR3. The CDR3 DNA follows: TGTGCCAGCAGCCAAGTTGGGACTAGTGGAGAGACCCAGTACTTC. This encodes CASSQVGTSGETQYF.

The sample holds a few counts of this clonotype. V and J are TRBV15 and TRBJ1-2; TRBD1 aligns across 7 bases. This CDR3 has 15 residues. Losses at the gene ends were 0 bases for V and 4 bases for J; bases not matched to a gene: 5. Germline V gives CDR1 LNHNV, CDR2 YYDKDF (reference sequence). CDR3 DNA: TGTGCCACCAGCAGAGATCCGACAGGGACCTATGGCTACACCTTC. Amino acid sequence: CATSRDPTGTYGYTF.

Regarding this clonotype: A read error is possible here, since a much larger clone lies one base away. The V gene is TRBV2, the J gene TRBJ1-1; D remains unclear. This CDR3 contains 12 residues. CDR1 is SNHLY, CDR2 FYNNEI, per germline. V lost 8 bases, J lost 3 bases, and 10 bases lay in between. This chain's CDR3 is CASGKMDTEAFF. CDR3 bases: TGTGCCAGCGGAAAGATGGACACTGAAGCTTTCTTT.

This rearrangement joins TRBV6-2 or TRBV6-3 to TRBJ1-1; D gene unclear. Germline V gives CDR1 MNHEY, CDR2 SVGEGT. The CDR3 length is 13 residues. V lost 2 bases, J lost 1 base, and 5 bases lay in between. The CDR3 sequence: CASSYTENTEAFF. CDR3 sequence (DNA): TGTGCCAGCAGTTACACGGAGAACACTGAAGCTTTCTTT.

This clonotype was recorded at least ten times. The V call is TRBV9, the J call TRBJ1-1, with TRBD1 identical over 8 bases. This CDR3 is built from 15 residues. J was trimmed by 2 bases and V by 0 bases; bases with no gene match: 3. Germline assignment: CDR1 SGDLS and CDR2 YYNGEE. In nucleotides, the CDR3 is TGTGCCAGCAGCGTAGATCCAGGGGGCAACACTGAAGCTTTCTTT. It is translated as CASSVDPGGNTEAFF.

This clonotype was detected many times. This chain joins TRBV24-1 and TRBJ2-5; tentatively, D is TRBD1 (6 bases). Per the germline V gene, CDR1 is KGHDR and CDR2 is SFDVKD. The CDR3 runs 14 residues. Trimming pared 3 bases from V and 2 bases from J, leaving 9 bases between. The CDR3 sequence: CATSDTTGQETQYF. The CDR3, as DNA: TGTGCCACCAGTGATACGACAGGACAAGAGACCCAGTACTTC.

This clonotype was observed a handful of times. V is TRBV20-1 and J is TRBJ2-5; 8 bases fit TRBD2. The CDR3 spans 14 residues. After removal of 3 bases from V and 5 bases from J, the junction contained 8 bases not matched to a gene. Germline V lookup: CDR1 DFQATT, CDR2 SNEGSKA (reference sequence). The CDR3 is CSASERGGWETQYF. The CDR3 bases are TGCAGTGCTAGCGAGCGCGGGGGGTGGGAGACCCAGTACTTC.